These 9 T cell receptor beta chains came from one sample sequenced in a study of cytomegalovirus exposure and HLA in healthy donors. The PCR used 60 Vbeta and 13 Jbeta primers. The table came from immunoSEQ multiplex PCR; TCRdb's copy has only in-frame clones and leaves some out. The repertoire holds 75,000 to 90,000 clones, with about 9.5% as singletons. Material for sequencing was PBMCs. The receptors shown here come from a man aged 55 to 69 in good health and CMV-seropositive.

This clone was detected a few times. The chain uses TRBV28 and TRBJ1-5, with 9 bases that match TRBD1. Trimming cost V 2 bases and J 5 bases; bases outside gene matches: 4. CDR3 length: 15 amino acids. Germline V gene lookup returns CDR1 MDHEN and CDR2 SYDVKM. The CDR3 loop reads CASSLQGQGYQPQHF. The CDR3 DNA reads as TGTGCCAGCAGTTTACAGGGACAGGGATATCAGCCCCAGCATTTT. Full variable domain (outside the CDR3, taken from reference TRBV28 and TRBJ1-5): DVKVTQSSRYLVKRTGEKVFLECVQDMDHENMFWYRQDPGLGLRLIYFSYDVKMKEKGDIPEGYSVSREKKERFSLILESASTNQTSMYLCASSLQGQGYQPQHFGDGTRLSIL.

This clone was picked up a small number of times. The chain employs TRBV30 and TRBJ2-1; a weak D match, TRBD1 (6 bases). The length of the CDR3 is 14 residues. Germline CDR1 reads GTSNPN; CDR2 reads SVGIG (reference sequence). Trimming removed 0 bases from V and 8 bases from J, with 14 bases in between. As DNA, the CDR3 is TGTGCCTGGAGTGTTGGCAGGGGTTTCGATGAGCAGTTCTTC. Amino acids: CAWSVGRGFDEQFF.

This clone was counted a few times. V is TRBV28 and J is TRBJ1-2; D unresolved. Trimming cost V 10 bases and J 8 bases, with 11 bases left between them. The CDR3 extends over 10 amino acids. CDR1 is MDHEN, CDR2 SYDVKM, per germline. In DNA, the CDR3 is TGTGCCACTAGAAGGAAAGGCTACACCTTC. Translating it yields CATRRKGYTF.

The DNA for the CDR3 is TGCGCCAGCAGCTCGTACAGGGGGGGCACAGATACGCAGTATTTT. Its protein is CASSSYRGGTDTQYF. The chain employs TRBV5-1 and TRBJ2-3, with 8 bases matching TRBD1. V lost 3 bases and J lost 1; bases outside the gene matches: 4. This CDR3 region has 15 residues. CDR1 and CDR2 from the germline V gene are SGHRS and YFSETQ.

The rearrangement links TRBV6-6 to TRBJ2-2; D call uncertain. The CDR3 sequence is 13 residues long. CDR1 and CDR2 from the germline V gene are MNHNY and SVGAGI (reference sequence). Deletions cut 6 bases from V and 1 base from J, with 6 bases between. The CDR3 DNA is TGTGCCAGCAGCCCCTTGAACACCGGGGAGCTGTTTTTT. Translated, it gives CASSPLNTGELFF.

This clone has more than one count but fewer than ten. The V call is TRBV28, the J call TRBJ1-5, with D possibly being TRBD1 (5 bases). This CDR3 is 14 amino acids long. The germline V and J ends were trimmed by 3 bases and 3 bases, with 9 bases remaining between them. Germline V lookup: CDR1 MDHEN, CDR2 SYDVKM. The CDR3 DNA follows: TGTGCCAGCAGTTTCGGGGGGGACAATCAGCCCCAGCATTTT. This codes for CASSFGGDNQPQHF. The whole variable domain, remainder taken from reference TRBV28 and TRBJ1-5, is DVKVTQSSRYLVKRTGEKVFLECVQDMDHENMFWYRQDPGLGLRLIYFSYDVKMKEKGDIPEGYSVSREKKERFSLILESASTNQTSMYLCASSFGGDNQPQHFGDGTRLSIL.

Only a few counts were recorded for this clone. The sample carries other DNA sequences with the same CDR3. The J gene is TRBJ1-1, the V gene TRBV6-5; D unclear. The V gene's germline CDR1 is MNHEY and CDR2 SVGAGI. Trimming left V 0 bases short and J 2 bases short, with 10 bases between. There are 15 residues in the CDR3. The CDR3 DNA reads TGTGCCAGCAGTTACTCGAGTGCAGGAAACACTGAAGCTTTCTTT. It specifies CASSYSSAGNTEAFF.

CDR3 sequence reads: CASSLASTSGYEQYF. As DNA, the CDR3 is TGCGCCAGCAGCTTGGCCTCGACTAGCGGTTACGAGCAGTACTTC. The J gene is TRBJ2-7, the V gene TRBV5-1; 9 nucleotides match TRBD2. The CDR3 is made up of 15 amino acids. Germline CDR1 is SGHRS and CDR2 is YFSETQ. V gave up 0 bases and J gave up 4 bases; unmatched junction bases: 5.

The rearrangement uses TRBV7-9 and TRBJ2-2; perhaps TRBD1 as D (6 bases). Trimming cost V 7 bases and J 4 bases, with 22 bases left between them. This CDR3 has 17 amino acids. Germline V CDR1 and CDR2: SEHNR, FQNEAQ (reference sequence). Here the CDR3 reads CASTPGHLVRGTGELFF. For the CDR3, the DNA is TGTGCCAGCACACCGGGACACTTGGTCCGGGGCACCGGGGAGCTGTTTTTT.